Listed below are T cell receptor beta chains from one sample, sequenced in a study of T cells expressing NK-cell markers. TCRdb reanalyzed the 5' RACE reads, giving one entry per CDR3 protein sequence and no DNA. The sample totals around 100,000 distinct CDR3 sequences. What was sequenced was blood T cells: a sorted CD56 or NKG2C T cell subset, CD4+ or CD8+ T cells, or bulk PBMC T cells (not recorded which). These receptors all come from a woman aged 18-70 years in good health. CDR3s include the opening cysteine and the closing phenylalanine or tryptophan. Each record gives: J gene, V gene, CDR3 protein.

>TRBJ1-1|TRBV9
CASSVGGDSSEEAFF
>TRBJ2-5|TRBV20-1
CSARARDFRETQYF
>TRBJ1-2|TRBV28
CASRDDRSDGYTF
>TRBJ1-1|TRBV5-1
CASSLEGATEAFF
>TRBJ2-1|TRBV20-1
CSAKTGPNFDEQFF
>TRBJ2-7|TRBV27
CASSWTRSYEQYF
>TRBJ2-2|TRBV7-3
CASSFSPGDTGELFF
>TRBJ2-1|TRBV9
CASSTGQVGDDEQFF
>TRBJ1-5|TRBV19
CASSILDYSNQPQHF
>TRBJ2-1|TRBV11-3
CASSFHPNEQFF
>TRBJ1-1|TRBV7-9
CASSFGGGTEAFF
>TRBJ2-7|TRBV9
CASSVDGFEQYF
>TRBJ2-3|TRBV7-8
CASSSTGSAQYF
>TRBJ1-1|TRBV7-9
CASSQDTLNTEAFF
>TRBJ2-1|TRBV19
CASSIGVAASSYNEQFF
>TRBJ2-7|TRBV9
CASSQGAGTGSYEQYF
>TRBJ2-7|TRBV15
CATSDPGPSYEQYF
>TRBJ1-6|TRBV4-3
CASSQVSWYSPLHF
>TRBJ1-5|TRBV9
CASSAGAGGGQPQHF
>TRBJ2-2|TRBV4-3
CASSQARLAGELFF
>TRBJ1-3|TRBV5-1
CASSLDQGGGNTIYF
>TRBJ2-3|TRBV10-3
CAIKDGGTDTQYF
>TRBJ2-1|TRBV19
CASSMGESVEQFF
>TRBJ1-1|TRBV20-1
CSASAGLNTEAFF
>TRBJ2-3|TRBV7-2
CASSLVSTDTQYF
>TRBJ2-3|TRBV4-3
CASSQLQGTDTQYF
>TRBJ2-1|TRBV6-2/TRBV6-3
CASNGLSYNEQFF
>TRBJ1-3|TRBV20-1
CSARDSGQRNTIYF
>TRBJ2-1|TRBV12-3/TRBV12-4
CASSFPGQGVNEQFF
>TRBJ2-3|TRBV12-3/TRBV12-4
CASRGQGYGATDTQYF
>TRBJ1-5|TRBV1
CTSSQDGVTAQHF
>TRBJ2-1|TRBV5-1
CASSLAVVGNEQFF
>TRBJ2-1|TRBV7-6
CASSLEDRGGYNEQFF
>TRBJ2-5|TRBV4-3
CASSQSRSRTLETQYF
>TRBJ2-2|TRBV6-5
CASSWLGSNTGELFF
>TRBJ2-5|TRBV6-5
CASSFTTSIGETQYF
>TRBJ2-3|TRBV4-3
CASSQDLTGSTDTQYF
>TRBJ2-1|TRBV7-9
CASSPRNRDNEQFF
>TRBJ2-7|TRBV20-1
CRALAENYEQYF
>TRBJ2-7|TRBV20-1
CSARGTSGYPPYEQYF
>TRBJ1-4|TRBV7-9
CASSLTQGSTNEKLFF
>TRBJ1-1|TRBV27
CASSVGTGREAFF
>TRBJ1-1|TRBV13
CASSFQGAHTEAFF
>TRBJ1-2|TRBV7-8
CASSLAGQGTSSYGYTF